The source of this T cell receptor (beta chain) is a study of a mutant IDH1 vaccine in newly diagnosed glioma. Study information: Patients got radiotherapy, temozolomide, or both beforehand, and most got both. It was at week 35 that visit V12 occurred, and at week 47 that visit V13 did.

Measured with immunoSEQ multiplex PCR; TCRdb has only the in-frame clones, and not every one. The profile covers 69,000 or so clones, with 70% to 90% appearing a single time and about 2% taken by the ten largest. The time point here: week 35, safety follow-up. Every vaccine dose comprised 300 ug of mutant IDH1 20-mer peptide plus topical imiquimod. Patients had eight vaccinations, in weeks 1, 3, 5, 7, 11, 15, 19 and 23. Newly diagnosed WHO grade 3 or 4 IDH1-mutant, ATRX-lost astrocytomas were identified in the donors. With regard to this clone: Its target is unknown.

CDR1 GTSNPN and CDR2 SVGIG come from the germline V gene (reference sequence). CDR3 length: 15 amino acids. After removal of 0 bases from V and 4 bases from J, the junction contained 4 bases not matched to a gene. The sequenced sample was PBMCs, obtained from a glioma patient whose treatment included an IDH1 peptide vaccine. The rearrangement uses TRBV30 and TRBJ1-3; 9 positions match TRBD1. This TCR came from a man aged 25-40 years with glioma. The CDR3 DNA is TGTGCCTGGAGTGTAGGTGGGACAGGGGGAAACACCATATATTTT. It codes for CAWSVGGTGGNTIYF.